This T cell receptor (beta chain) came from a study of cytomegalovirus exposure and HLA in healthy donors. The V gene end was trimmed by 4 bases and the J gene end by 4 bases; junction bases not matched to a gene: 11. This CDR3 spans 15 amino acids. From germline, CDR1 is SGHDT and CDR2 YYEEEE. Vbeta (60) and Jbeta (13) primers were used in the PCR. Data came from immunoSEQ multiplex PCR; TCRdb stores just in-frame clones and leaves some out. The sample lists 150,000 to 200,000 clones; 65% to 70% were seen once. The J gene is TRBJ2-7, the V gene TRBV5-6; 7 bases fit TRBD2. This TCR was sampled from a man aged 25 to 45 in good health and CMV-seropositive. The sequencing input was PBMCs. CDR3 DNA sequence: TGTGCCAGCAGCCCACGACTAGCCGGTATGTACGAGCAGTACTTC. Amino acids: CASSPRLAGMYEQYF.